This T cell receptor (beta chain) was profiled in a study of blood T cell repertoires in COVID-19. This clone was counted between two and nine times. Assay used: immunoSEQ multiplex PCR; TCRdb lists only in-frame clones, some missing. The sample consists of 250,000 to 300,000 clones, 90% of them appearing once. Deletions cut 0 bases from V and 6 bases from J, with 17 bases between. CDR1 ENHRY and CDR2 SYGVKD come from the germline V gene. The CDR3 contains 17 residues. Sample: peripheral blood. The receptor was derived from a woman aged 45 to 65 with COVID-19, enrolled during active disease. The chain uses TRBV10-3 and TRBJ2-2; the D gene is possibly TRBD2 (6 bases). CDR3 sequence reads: CAISESLSSEVPGELFF. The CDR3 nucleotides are TGTGCCATCAGTGAGTCGTTGTCTAGCGAAGTTCCCGGGGAGCTGTTTTTT.